This TCR beta chain derives from a study of early T cells in non-severe SARS-CoV-2 infection. General study results and limits: Using VDJdb, the matching emphasized anti-spike CD8 responses while missing private and CD4 specificities.

Unique molecular identifiers tagged individual cDNA molecules. TCRdb redid the calling of the 5' RACE reads with MiXCR, one entry per CDR3 protein. The table lists about 83,000 distinct CDR3 sequences, about 10% of them singletons. V shed 0 bases and J shed 1 base, with 7 bases lying between them. CDR1 is SGHRS, CDR2 YFSETQ, per germline. The CDR3 runs to 15 residues. Notes on this clonotype: The antigen remains unidentified.

V usage is TRBV5-1 and J usage is TRBJ2-2, with D uncertain. The material was whole blood, obtained at baseline. This TCR came from an adult who was a healthcare worker with PCR-confirmed SARS-CoV-2 infection or an uninfected control (not recorded which). The chain's CDR3 is CASSLDRLNTGELFF. The CDR3 DNA reads TGCGCCAGCAGCTTGGACCGCCTGAACACCGGGGAGCTGTTTTTT.